These 29 T cell receptor beta chains originate from one sample sequenced in a study of Graves' ophthalmopathy and Graves' hyperthyroidism. RNA transcripts were the source from which TCR beta CDR3 regions were amplified. A first-round RT-PCR used HTBI primers, followed by a second-round multiplex PCR. MiXCR was run by TCRdb on the multiplex PCR reads, yielding one entry per CDR3 protein. The sample carries some 1.1 million distinct CDR3 sequences, about 35% recorded once. Sequencing used peripheral blood or thyroid tissue (not recorded which). These receptors were taken from an adult man with Graves' hyperthyroidism.

This clonotype was seen more than once but under ten times. The V gene is TRBV15, the J gene TRBJ2-7; 9 positions agree with TRBD1. The CDR3 has 15 amino acids. The V segment lost 1 base and the J segment 9 bases; nucleotides outside the gene matches: 10. CDR1 is LNHNV and CDR2 is YYDKDF in the germline V gene (reference sequence). This CDR3 is CATSRAGTGYLGQYF. As DNA, the CDR3 is TGTGCCACCAGCAGAGCCGGGACAGGGTACCTCGGGCAGTACTTC.

The genes are TRBV29-1 and TRBJ1-2, with TRBD1 matching over 7 bases. Germline loops: CDR1 SQVTM, CDR2 ANQGSEA. V lost 8 bases to trimming and J lost 4 bases; unmatched junction nucleotides: 10. CDR3 length: 13 amino acids. For the CDR3, the DNA is TGCAGCTCACAAAGGGGGCAAAGCTATGGCTACACCTTC. Translating it yields CSSQRGQSYGYTF. The full variable domain, its missing parts supplied by reference TRBV29-1 and TRBJ1-2, is SAVISQKPSRDICQRGTSLTIQCQVDSQVTMMFWYRQQPGQSLTLIATANQGSEATYESGFVIDKFPISRPNLTFSTLTVSNMSPEDSSIYLCSSQRGQSYGYTFGSGTRLTVV.

V and J are TRBV5-5 and TRBJ2-5; TRBD1 matches 7 bases. Losses at the gene ends were 0 bases for V and 4 bases for J; bases not matched to a gene: 9. The CDR3 has 16 residues. The V gene's germline CDR1 is SGHKS and CDR2 YYEKEE (reference sequence). The CDR3 loop is CASSLGAQGLGETQYF. The CDR3 bases are TGTGCCAGCAGCTTGGGTGCACAGGGGCTTGGAGAGACCCAGTACTTC.

This clonotype was detected only a few times. The genes are TRBV10-3 and TRBJ2-7; D may match TRBD1 or TRBD2 (5 bases each). This CDR3 has 12 residues. Trimming pared 8 bases from V and 6 bases from J, leaving 14 bases between. The germline V gene has CDR1 ENHRY and CDR2 SYGVKD. The chain's CDR3 is CAIGELGTEQYF. The DNA for the CDR3 is TGTGCCATCGGGGAGTTAGGGACCGAGCAGTACTTC.

This clonotype was detected many times. This chain connects TRBV6-5 to TRBJ1-1; tentative D call: TRBD1 (5 bases). The CDR3 extends over 14 amino acids. The ends were cut back, 7 bases at V and 4 bases at J, with 16 bases in the middle. The germline V gene has CDR1 MNHEY and CDR2 SVGAGI. The CDR3 reads CASTAGSEATEAFF. As DNA, the CDR3 is TGTGCCAGCACTGCAGGGTCGGAGGCCACTGAAGCTTTCTTT.

This clonotype was counted once. A read error may be the cause here, since a much bigger clone is one base away. The chain's CDR3 is CASNLQERGNIYF. The DNA for the CDR3 is TGTGCCAGCAACCTACAGGAGAGGGGCAACATATATTTT. V and J are TRBV12-3 or TRBV12-4 and TRBJ1-3, with a tentative D call TRBD1 (5 bases). V was clipped by 7 bases and J by 12 bases, with 19 bases between them. The CDR3 totals 13 residues.

This clonotype has ten or more counts. The V gene is TRBV7-2, the J gene TRBJ1-1; the D gene is possibly TRBD1 (5 bases). The CDR3 length is 13 residues. Germline CDR1 reads SGHTA; CDR2 reads FQGNSA. V was clipped by 3 bases and J by 7 bases, with 12 bases between them. The chain's CDR3 is CASSFRDGVEAFF. The CDR3 DNA reads as TGTGCCAGCAGCTTCAGGGACGGAGTTGAAGCTTTCTTT.

The table lists this clonotype with many counts. V gene TRBV7-6 combines with J gene TRBJ2-5, with a tentative D call TRBD2 (7 bases). The V end was cut by 5 bases, the J end by 1 base, with 20 bases between. Germline-derived CDR1 and CDR2 are SGHVS and FNYEAQ. CDR3 length equals 17 residues. The chain's CDR3 is CASSPGGRPSGQETQYF. DNA of the CDR3: TGTGCCAGCAGCCCCGGGGGCAGACCTAGCGGCCAAGAGACCCAGTACTTC. Together with reference TRBV7-6 and TRBJ2-5, the CDR3 gives the full variable domain: GAGVSQSPRYKVTKRGQDVALRCDPISGHVSLYWYRQALGQGPEFLTYFNYEAQQDKSGLPNDRFSAERPEGSISTLTIQRTEQRDSAMYRCASSPGGRPSGQETQYFGPGTRLLVL.

At least ten counts were recorded for this clonotype. This chain connects TRBV7-9 to TRBJ2-5, with 9 nucleotides matching TRBD1. The CDR3 has 16 residues. V was clipped by 4 bases and J by 5 bases; unmatched bases: 11. CDR1 SEHNR and CDR2 FQNEAQ come from the germline V gene (reference sequence). This chain's CDR3 is CASSSFRDRVWETQYF. CDR3 nucleotides: TGTGCCAGCAGCTCGTTCCGGGACAGGGTTTGGGAGACCCAGTACTTC.

The J gene is TRBJ1-2, the V gene TRBV20-1; D gene uncertain. V lost 6 bases to trimming and J lost 11 bases, with 10 bases between them. This CDR3 spans 9 amino acids. CDR1 DFQATT and CDR2 SNEGSKA come from the germline V gene (reference sequence). CDR3 amino acids: CSALKDYTF. The CDR3 region has the DNA TGCAGTGCGCTTAAAGATTACACCTTC.

This clonotype was picked up one time. The chain couples TRBV20-1 to TRBJ2-2; 8 nucleotides align to TRBD1. V was clipped by 5 bases and J by 1 base; unmatched bases: 6. From germline, CDR1 is DFQATT and CDR2 SNEGSKA (reference sequence). The CDR3 extends over 15 amino acids. CDR3 amino acids: CSAPRGTGNTGELFF. The DNA for the CDR3 is TGCAGTGCTCCTAGGGGGACAGGGAACACCGGGGAGCTGTTTTTT.

The V and J genes are TRBV12-3 or TRBV12-4 and TRBJ1-5, with D possibly TRBD1 on 6 matching bases. The CDR3 contains 15 residues. V was clipped by 5 bases and J by 7 bases, with 18 bases between them. This CDR3 is CASSPRLEGGQPQHF. The DNA for the CDR3 is TGTGCCAGCAGTCCACGGTTGGAGGGGGGCCAGCCCCAGCATTTT.

In this sample, this clonotype turned up many times. The chain links TRBV9 to TRBJ1-6; D is ambiguous. The CDR3 has 14 residues. Trimming cost V 0 bases and J 6 bases, with 7 bases left between them. CDR1 is SGDLS and CDR2 is YYNGEE in the germline V gene. Here the CDR3 DNA reads TGTGCCAGCAGCGTAGACGTTTCTAATTCACCCCTCCACTTT. Its translation is CASSVDVSNSPLHF.

This clonotype has just one count. The CDR3 is CASSEGRRGGGYTF. DNA for the CDR3: TGTGCCAGCAGTGAGGGTAGACGGGGTGGTGGCTACACCTTC. The chain has TRBV25-1 and TRBJ1-2; D is undetermined. The CDR3 consists of 14 residues. V lost 3 bases, J lost 7 bases, and 15 bases lay in between. The V gene's germline CDR1 is MGHDK and CDR2 SYGVNS.

There are a few counts of this clonotype. This chain connects TRBV6-1 to TRBJ1-6; 8 nucleotides agree with TRBD1. V lost 7 bases, J lost 11 bases, and 10 bases stayed unmatched. The CDR3 consists of 14 residues. Germline CDR1 MNHNS, CDR2 SASEGT. The CDR3 DNA follows: TGTGCCAGCACCACCGGACAGGGACGAGCACCCCTCCACTTT. This translates into CASTTGQGRAPLHF.

This clonotype was counted many times. V and J are TRBV7-2 and TRBJ2-7; TRBD2 agrees at 9 bases. Germline V gene data show CDR1 as SGHTA and CDR2 as FQGNSA. Losses at the gene ends were 6 bases for V and 5 bases for J; bases not matched to a gene: 8. The CDR3 sequence is 14 residues long. CDR3 amino acids: CASRPAGTSNEQYF. CDR3 sequence (DNA): TGTGCCAGCAGGCCCGCCGGGACTAGCAACGAGCAGTACTTC. The full variable domain, in which reference TRBV7-2 and TRBJ2-7 provide the parts outside the CDR3, is GAGVSQSPSNKVTEKGKDVELRCDPISGHTALYWYRQSLGQGLEFLIYFQGNSAPDKSGLPSDRFSAERTGGSVSTLTIQRTQQEDSAVYLCASRPAGTSNEQYFGPGTRLTVT.

Points on this clonotype: A read error is possible here, since a much larger clone lies one base away. The chain joins TRBV10-2 to TRBJ1-2, with 7 nucleotides matching TRBD1. The CDR3 covers 13 residues. CDR1 is WSHSY and CDR2 is SAAADI in the germline V gene. The CDR3 nucleotides read TGCGCCAGCGGTGAGACAGGGTACGATGGCTACACCTTC. Protein: CASGETGYDGYTF.

The genes are TRBV29-1 and TRBJ1-2; D is ambiguous. V was cut by 8 bases and J by 3 bases, with 13 bases left in between. CDR1 and CDR2 (germline): SQVTM, ANQGSEA. The CDR3 runs 12 residues. CDR3 nucleotides: TGCAGCTTAGCGCCGAGAGACTATGGCTACACCTTC. This encodes CSLAPRDYGYTF.

About this clonotype: An end of the junction does not agree with germline; a read error may underlie this. The chain is built from TRBV29-1 and TRBJ2-6, with 11 bases fitting TRBD1. The CDR3 is made up of 12 amino acids. Germline-derived CDR1 and CDR2 are SQVTM and ANQGSEA. The CDR3 DNA reads TGCAGCGTCGGACAGGGGGCCTACGTCCTGACTTTC. As protein: CSVGQGAYVLTF.

This chain uses TRBV11-1 with TRBJ1-1; perhaps TRBD1 as D (5 bases). Trimming cost V 0 bases and J 6 bases, with 20 bases left between them. The CDR3 is 17 amino acids. Germline assignment: CDR1 SGHAT and CDR2 FQDESV (reference sequence). CDR3 bases: TGTGCCAGCAGCTTAGCCAGGGACCCGCTAAGGATACCTGAAGCTTTCTTT. It specifies CASSLARDPLRIPEAFF.

This chain uses TRBV20-1 with TRBJ1-2; unclear D gene. Germline-derived CDR1 and CDR2 are DFQATT and SNEGSKA (reference sequence). The CDR3 covers 14 residues. V was pared by 3 bases and J by 7 bases, with 18 bases between. Here the CDR3 reads CSARVIRGPGGYTF. For the CDR3, the DNA is TGCAGTGCTAGGGTGATCAGAGGGCCCGGTGGCTACACCTTC.

In this sample, this clonotype turned up many times. The V gene is TRBV10-2, the J gene TRBJ2-7, with D tentatively TRBD2 (5 bases). V lost 0 bases to trimming and J lost 6 bases, with 6 bases between them. The CDR3 length is 12 residues. Germline assignment: CDR1 WSHSY and CDR2 SAAADI. The CDR3, as DNA: TGCGCCAGCAGTGAGTCGAGGGTCGAGCAGTACTTC. Protein sequence: CASSESRVEQYF.

This clonotype was seen only a few times. This chain joins TRBV13 and TRBJ2-5; 13 bases are a match to TRBD2. The germline gives CDR1 PRHDT, CDR2 FYEKMQ (reference sequence). The junction had 5 bases not matched to a gene; V was cut back by 5 bases and J by 2 bases. The CDR3 runs 16 residues. CDR3 amino acids: CASSLRTSGGQETQYF. CDR3 coding DNA: TGTGCCAGCAGCCTCAGGACTAGCGGGGGACAAGAGACCCAGTACTTC.

In this sample, this clonotype turned up a few times. V and J are TRBV4-3 and TRBJ2-7, with D possibly being TRBD1 or TRBD2 (5 bases each). Looked up from germline, CDR1 is LGHNA and CDR2 is YSLEER. Trimming took 2 bases from V and 2 from J, leaving 10 bases between them. The CDR3 totals 14 residues. CDR3 amino acids: CASSQQRGAYEQYF. CDR3 sequence (DNA): TGCGCCAGCAGCCAACAAAGGGGAGCCTACGAGCAGTACTTC.

The sample holds many counts of this clonotype. The rearrangement links TRBV6-5 to TRBJ1-6, with 7 bases that match TRBD1. Trimming removed 0 bases from V and 0 bases from J; junction bases left unmatched: 8. CDR1 is MNHEY and CDR2 is SVGAGI in the germline V gene. This CDR3 spans 19 amino acids. CDR3 loop: CASSYSTGTASSYNSPLHF. For the CDR3, the DNA is TGTGCCAGCAGTTACTCGACCGGGACAGCAAGCTCCTATAATTCACCCCTCCACTTT.

This clonotype was seen ten or more times. The rearrangement links TRBV9 to TRBJ2-6; D gene uncertain. The CDR3 contains 17 residues. From germline, CDR1 is SGDLS and CDR2 YYNGEE. V was shortened by 0 bases and J by 0 bases, with 10 bases between the two germline ends. For the CDR3, the DNA is TGTGCCAGCAGCGTAGCCCTAATGGACTCTGGGGCCAACGTCCTGACTTTC. Translated: CASSVALMDSGANVLTF. The entire variable domain, with the rest obtained from reference TRBV9 and TRBJ2-6, is as follows: DSGVTQTPKHLITATGQRVTLRCSPRSGDLSVYWYQQSLDQGLQFLIQYYNGEERAKGNILERFSAQQFPDLHSELNLSSLELGDSALYFCASSVALMDSGANVLTFGAGSRLTVL.

This clonotype was counted many times. The chain employs TRBV6-5 and TRBJ1-2; no reliable D call. The CDR3 loop spans 11 amino acids. CDR1 and CDR2 (germline): MNHEY, SVGAGI. The ends were cut back, 4 bases at V and 7 bases at J, with 7 bases in the middle. The CDR3 nucleotides are TGTGCCAGCAGTTGGGGTGGTGGCTACACCTTC. This sequence encodes CASSWGGGYTF.

On this clonotype itself: This may arise from a read error, as a much more abundant clone is one base away. The rearrangement joins TRBV2 to TRBJ2-7; D may be TRBD1 (6 bases). CDR3 length: 12 residues. Per the germline V gene, CDR1 is SNHLY and CDR2 is FYNNEI. The CDR3 protein is CAGSVQGPEQYF. The CDR3 nucleotides read TGTGCCGGCAGTGTACAGGGTCCCGAGCAGTACTTC.

This clonotype occurred a few times. The rearrangement uses TRBV20-1 and TRBJ1-2, with D maybe TRBD1 (6 bases). Germline CDR1 reads DFQATT; CDR2 reads SNEGSKA (reference sequence). Deletions cut 6 bases from V and 4 bases from J, with 18 bases between. The CDR3 is made up of 14 amino acids. CDR3 amino acids: CSASRGDRIYGYTF. The CDR3 DNA reads TGCAGTGCCAGCAGGGGTGACAGAATCTATGGCTACACCTTC.